These 27 T cell receptor beta chains came from one sample sequenced in a study of identifying expanded T cells in peripheral blood (dated by TCRdb to between 2017 and 2020). The library was obtained by the immunoSEQ multiplex PCR assay. TCRdb stores this immuneACCESS table with in-frame sequences only. Part of the clones is absent; in the studies checked, under half of the shortfall reflects unresolved V genes, and no reason is known for the rest. The sample table lists about 90,000 clones, 86% of them with a count of one. The top ten clonotypes cover about 5.6% of the sample. The sample consisted of blood. These receptor sequences come from a person between 18 and 75 years old in good health.

The chain joins TRBV9 to TRBJ2-2, with no clear D. V dropped 3 bases and J dropped 13 bases, with 10 bases sitting between them. Germline V gene lookup returns CDR1 SGDLS and CDR2 YYNGEE. This CDR3 region has 11 residues. Here the CDR3 reads CASSAGVSLFF. CDR3 nucleotides: TGTGCCAGCAGCGCAGGAGTCTCGCTGTTTTTT.

The chain couples TRBV29-1 to TRBJ2-7, with 8 positions matching TRBD1. The CDR3 runs to 14 residues. The V segment lost 6 bases and the J segment 2 bases; nucleotides outside the gene matches: 9. Germline V gives CDR1 SQVTM, CDR2 ANQGSEA. The CDR3 is CSVLPPGQAYEQYF. CDR3 DNA: TGCAGCGTCCTCCCACCGGGACAGGCCTACGAGCAGTACTTC.

The chain links TRBV5-4 to TRBJ2-5, with a tentative D call TRBD1 (5 bases). V gave up 3 bases and J gave up 1 base, with 10 bases separating them. This CDR3 is 14 amino acids long. Germline V gives CDR1 SGHNT, CDR2 YYREEE (reference sequence). CDR3 bases: TGTGCCAGCAGCTCCAAGGGGCCCCAAGAGACCCAGTACTTC. It encodes CASSSKGPQETQYF. Based on the CDR3 plus reference TRBV5-4 and TRBJ2-5, the full variable domain is ETGVTQSPTHLIKTRGQQVTLRCSSQSGHNTVSWYQQALGQGPQFIFQYYREEENGRGNFPPRFSGLQFPNYSSELNVNALELDDSALYLCASSSKGPQETQYFGPGTRLLVL.

The chain has TRBV18 and TRBJ2-5; tentatively, D is TRBD2 (6 bases). Per the germline V gene, CDR1 is KGHSH and CDR2 is LQKENI. The CDR3 runs 15 residues. The V and J ends lost 3 bases and 3 bases respectively, with 14 bases between them. The CDR3 loop is CASSPIHGGEETQYF. In nucleotides, the CDR3 is TGTGCCAGCTCACCCATTCATGGAGGGGAAGAGACCCAGTACTTC.

The rearrangement links TRBV7-2 to TRBJ2-7; D gene ambiguous. The CDR3 is 15 amino acids. Germline V gene sequence: CDR1 SGHTA, CDR2 FQGNSA. V shed 5 bases and J shed 0 bases, with 14 bases lying between them. The CDR3 protein is CASSLTKRSSYEQYF. In DNA form, the CDR3 reads TGTGCCAGCAGCCTGACCAAAAGGAGCTCCTACGAGCAGTACTTC.

The chain is built from TRBV7-6 and TRBJ1-1; D is possibly TRBD1 (5 bases). This CDR3 contains 14 residues. V lost 4 bases, J lost 1 base, and 10 bases lay in between. Germline V gene data show CDR1 as SGHVS and CDR2 as FNYEAQ. The DNA for the CDR3 is TGTGCCAGCAGCTCAGGGTATGCGAACACTGAAGCTTTCTTT. Protein product: CASSSGYANTEAFF.

V gene TRBV7-9 combines with J gene TRBJ2-5, with D unresolved. CDR1 and CDR2 (germline): SEHNR, FQNEAQ (reference sequence). V lost 4 bases, J lost 2 bases, and 8 bases lay in between. The CDR3 has 13 residues. For the CDR3, the DNA is TGTGCCAGCAGCTATGATTCACAAGAGACCCAGTACTTC. Amino acids: CASSYDSQETQYF.

This chain links TRBV11-3 with TRBJ1-2; D may be TRBD1 (6 bases). The CDR3 covers 13 residues. V lost 4 bases, J lost 3 bases, and 9 bases lay in between. Germline-derived CDR1 and CDR2 are SGHNT and YENEEA. CDR3 sequence: CASSSGAYYGYTF. In nucleotides, the CDR3 is TGTGCCAGCAGCTCGGGGGCTTACTATGGCTACACCTTC.

The V gene is TRBV5-4, the J gene TRBJ2-5; a weak D match, TRBD1 (6 bases). The CDR3 is 16 residues long. The V end lost 4 bases, the J end lost 4 bases, and 20 bases lay between the germline ends. CDR1 and CDR2 (germline): SGHNT, YYREEE (reference sequence). CDR3 bases: TGTGCCAGCAGCATCGAAACAACAGGGTTTTCAGAGACCCAGTACTTC. Its protein product is CASSIETTGFSETQYF.

V and J are TRBV4-3 and TRBJ1-4; D uncertain. The CDR3 length is 15 residues. V dropped 4 bases and J dropped 3 bases, with 12 bases sitting between them. Germline V gives CDR1 LGHNA, CDR2 YSLEER. The CDR3 region is CASSPRTAANEKLFF. The CDR3 DNA reads as TGCGCCAGCAGCCCTCGGACCGCGGCTAATGAAAAACTGTTTTTT.

V usage is TRBV5-6 and J usage is TRBJ2-7, with 7 positions matching TRBD1. With V trimmed by 5 bases and J by 5 bases, 13 bases remained unmatched. CDR3 size: 15 residues. Germline V lookup: CDR1 SGHDT, CDR2 YYEEEE. The CDR3 region is CASREISGGKHEQYF. The CDR3 region has the DNA TGTGCCAGCAGGGAAATCTCAGGGGGTAAACACGAGCAGTACTTC.

The V call is TRBV5-1, the J call TRBJ2-5; D possibly corresponds to TRBD1 (6 bases). V was cut by 3 bases and J by 7 bases, with 13 bases left in between. The CDR3 runs to 13 residues. Germline V lookup: CDR1 SGHRS, CDR2 YFSETQ. DNA for the CDR3: TGCGCCAGCAGCTACCGGGCACAGGGGACCCAGTACTTC. This gives the protein CASSYRAQGTQYF. Variable domain in full (rest from reference TRBV5-1 and TRBJ2-5): KAGVTQTPRYLIKTRGQQVTLSCSPISGHRSVSWYQQTPGQGLQFLFEYFSETQRNKGNFPGRFSGRQFSNSRSEMNVSTLELGDSALYLCASSYRAQGTQYFGPGTRLLVL.

The rearrangement links TRBV18 to TRBJ2-3, with 7 bases identical to TRBD1. The CDR3 totals 16 residues. Looked up from germline, CDR1 is KGHSH and CDR2 is LQKENI. V shed 0 bases, J shed 9 bases, and the junction held 12 bases outside the gene matches. DNA of the CDR3: TGTGCCAGCTCACCACCAGTAGACAGGGTAATCCGGACGCAGTATTTT. This gives the protein CASSPPVDRVIRTQYF.

The gene calls are TRBV7-2 and TRBJ1-5; D not certain. The CDR3 has 13 residues. Germline V CDR1 and CDR2: SGHTA, FQGNSA. V was pared by 5 bases and J by 3 bases, with 8 bases between. CDR3 DNA: TGTGCCAGCAGCCCAGGCTCCAATCAGCCCCAGCATTTT. Amino acid sequence: CASSPGSNQPQHF.

This clone was seen a few times. Other DNA sequences in the sample encode the same CDR3. The chain employs TRBV9 and TRBJ2-6; maybe TRBD2 (5 bases). Germline CDR1 and CDR2: SGDLS and YYNGEE. This CDR3 is built from 15 residues. V was clipped by 1 base and J by 1 base, with 6 bases between them. The DNA for the CDR3 is TGTGCCAGCAGCGTACGAGGGTCTGGGGCCAACGTCCTGACTTTC. Amino acid sequence: CASSVRGSGANVLTF.

A few counts support this clone. CDR3 in amino acids: CASSPEMRRENNYGYTF. Here the CDR3 DNA reads TGTGCCAGCAGCCCAGAAATGCGCAGAGAAAATAACTATGGCTACACCTTC. The gene calls are TRBV9 and TRBJ1-2, with D unresolved. CDR1 is SGDLS and CDR2 is YYNGEE in the germline V gene. V lost 4 bases and J 1 base, leaving 20 bases between the germline ends. The CDR3 spans 17 residues.

The chain joins TRBV30 to TRBJ1-2; D not certain. There are 12 residues in the CDR3. CDR1 GTSNPN and CDR2 SVGIG come from the germline V gene (reference sequence). The germline V and J ends were trimmed by 3 bases and 4 bases, with 9 bases remaining between them. For the CDR3, the DNA is TGTGCCTGGAGCCACGGACGCTATGGCTACACCTTC. Protein: CAWSHGRYGYTF.

This CDR3 is CAVRRGGGTEAFF. The CDR3 bases are TGTGCCGTGCGTAGGGGTGGCGGTACTGAAGCTTTCTTT. V is TRBV7-2 and J is TRBJ1-1; a weak D match, TRBD1 (5 bases). The CDR3 covers 13 residues. CDR1 is SGHTA and CDR2 is FQGNSA in the germline V gene. Deletions cut 11 bases from V and 5 bases from J, with 18 bases between.

This clone was picked up a small number of times. V and J are TRBV19 and TRBJ1-6, with a weak D call TRBD1 (5 bases). The CDR3 is 15 amino acids. Looked up from germline, CDR1 is LNHDA and CDR2 is SQIVND (reference sequence). Between the trimmed V and J ends, which lost 6 bases and 0 bases, there was a span of 9 bases. CDR3 in amino acids: CASRQDSSYNSPLHF. Written as DNA, the CDR3 is TGTGCCAGTAGACAAGACAGCTCCTATAATTCACCCCTCCACTTT.

The rearrangement links TRBV7-8 to TRBJ1-2; D unresolved. Germline V gene data show CDR1 as SGHVS and CDR2 as FQNEAQ. Trimming took 3 bases from V and 6 from J, leaving 20 bases between them. This CDR3 comprises 16 residues. The CDR3 spells CASSFGGFYGSDGYTF. Written as DNA, the CDR3 is TGTGCCAGCAGCTTCGGAGGATTTTATGGTTCCGATGGCTACACCTTC.

The rearrangement uses TRBV7-9 and TRBJ1-1; possible D gene TRBD1, 5 bases. This CDR3 is 19 amino acids long. The ends were cut back, 4 bases at V and 3 bases at J, with 27 bases in the middle. CDR1 is SEHNR and CDR2 is FQNEAQ in the germline V gene (reference sequence). CDR3 bases: TGTGCCAGCAGCTCCCACCAATTACCGAGGAGGGACGAACACACTGAAGCTTTCTTT. As protein: CASSSHQLPRRDEHTEAFF.

The chain recombines TRBV11-2 with TRBJ2-2, with D tentatively TRBD1 or TRBD2 (5 bases each). Germline V gives CDR1 SGHAT, CDR2 FQNNGV. The CDR3 is 19 residues long. V lost 2 bases to trimming and J lost 2 bases, with 21 bases between them. As DNA, the CDR3 is TGTGCCAGCAGCTTAATTGGAAGCCGGGACCCTGACAACACCGGGGAGCTGTTTTTT. Protein: CASSLIGSRDPDNTGELFF.

This clone was counted once. The chain carries TRBV15 and TRBJ1-1, with 11 bases matching TRBD1. Germline CDR1 and CDR2: LNHNV and YYDKDF (reference sequence). Unmatched junction bases numbered 3, after V lost 3 bases and J lost 6 bases. The CDR3 contains 14 residues. CDR3 residues: CATSRGQGGSEAFF. For the CDR3, the DNA is TGTGCCACCAGCAGGGGACAGGGGGGCTCTGAAGCTTTCTTT. Looking up the rest from reference TRBV15 and TRBJ1-1 gives the full variable domain: DAMVIQNPRYQVTQFGKPVTLSCSQTLNHNVMYWYQQKSSQAPKLLFHYYDKDFNNEADTPDNFQSRRPNTSFCFLDIRSPGLGDTAMYLCATSRGQGGSEAFFGQGTRLTVV.

The V and J genes are TRBV9 and TRBJ2-7; 8 bases match TRBD1. Germline V gene sequence: CDR1 SGDLS, CDR2 YYNGEE. J gave up 2 bases and V 3 bases, and 1 base lay outside the gene matches. The CDR3 totals 13 residues. CDR3 sequence (DNA): TGTGCCAGCAGCGCGACAGGGGCCTACGAGCAGTACTTC. Translating it yields CASSATGAYEQYF. Variable domain in full (rest from reference TRBV9 and TRBJ2-7): DSGVTQTPKHLITATGQRVTLRCSPRSGDLSVYWYQQSLDQGLQFLIQYYNGEERAKGNILERFSAQQFPDLHSELNLSSLELGDSALYFCASSATGAYEQYFGPGTRLTVT.

V and J are TRBV9 and TRBJ2-5; TRBD2 matches at 10 bases. The CDR3 totals 17 residues. CDR1 is SGDLS, CDR2 YYNGEE, per germline. The junction had 8 bases not matched to a gene; V was cut back by 0 bases and J by 3 bases. CDR3 in DNA: TGTGCCAGCAGCGTAGGTTACACTAGCGGGGTCAAAGAGACCCAGTACTTC. This sequence encodes CASSVGYTSGVKETQYF.

The CDR3 DNA follows: TGTGCCTGGAGTGGGATCAGGCAAACTAGCACAGATACGCAGTATTTT. Translated, it gives CAWSGIRQTSTDTQYF. The chain links TRBV30 to TRBJ2-3; D not resolved. The CDR3 spans 16 residues. Germline-derived CDR1 and CDR2 are GTSNPN and SVGIG (reference sequence). Trimming took off 1 base at V and 0 bases at J, with 14 bases between the two ends.

This chain connects TRBV7-2 to TRBJ1-5; the D is unclear. Looked up from germline, CDR1 is SGHTA and CDR2 is FQGNSA. The CDR3 contains 17 residues. Trimming removed 1 base from V and 9 bases from J, with 22 bases in between. The CDR3 is CASSLVELTGGLGPQHF. In nucleotides, the CDR3 is TGTGCCAGCAGCTTAGTGGAGTTGACGGGTGGCCTCGGGCCCCAGCATTTT. Together with reference TRBV7-2 and TRBJ1-5, the CDR3 gives the full variable domain: GAGVSQSPSNKVTEKGKDVELRCDPISGHTALYWYRQSLGQGLEFLIYFQGNSAPDKSGLPSDRFSAERTGGSVSTLTIQRTQQEDSAVYLCASSLVELTGGLGPQHFGDGTRLSIL.